Sequencing of this TCR beta chain was carried out in a study of T cells in Graves' hyperthyroidism and ophthalmopathy. At least ten counts were recorded for this clonotype. RNA transcripts were the template for amplifying TCR beta CDR3 regions. HTBI primers were employed in a first-round RT-PCR of the TCR CDR3. Via MiXCR, TCRdb re-called the multiplex PCR reads, giving one row per CDR3 protein. This sample has 750,000 to 950,000 distinct CDR3 sequences; 38% occur once, and the top ten carry around 10%. This TCR was recovered from a man aged 18 to 29 with Graves' hyperthyroidism. Material: blood.

The CDR3 protein is CSAPPASGANVLTF. Here the CDR3 DNA reads TGCAGTGCCCCTCCAGCGTCTGGGGCCAACGTCCTGACTTTC. The gene calls are TRBV20-1 and TRBJ2-6; D gene unclear. Germline values: CDR1 DFQATT, CDR2 SNEGSKA (reference sequence). V shed 6 bases and J shed 1 base, with 10 bases lying between them. The CDR3 is made up of 14 amino acids.